This T cell receptor beta chain originates from a study of shared clonotypes between healthy human individuals. The donors, healthy adults who were HIV-negative, had experienced no recent acute infections or vaccinations. The CD8 memory fraction combined CD45RO+ cells with TemRA cells (CCR7-negative CD45RA+). In the original workflow: Junction-only sequences without quality scores were provided by ImmunoSEQ, so filtering was different. Clones were sequenced by immunoSEQ multiplex PCR, and TCRdb holds only the in-frame ones, with some missing. D and trimming come from the DNA, and the V and J calls and clone size come from that table. Counted here are more than 550,000 clones, less than 95% occurring once; the ten biggest clones make up 34%. Findings of the study overall: Although depth was large, rarefaction showed that sequencing of the sorted subsets was incomplete.

This CDR3 has 12 amino acids. Germline V lookup: CDR1 LNHDA, CDR2 SQIVND (reference sequence). The V end lost 8 bases, the J end lost 5 bases, and 13 bases lay between the germline ends. Comment on this clone: Its specificity is unknown.

This TCR was sampled from a man between 18 and 29 years old in good health. Some clones in this sample may be carry-over from other donors' samples. J is TRBJ2-7 and V is TRBV19; D remains ambiguous. Sequenced material: memory CD8+ T cells from PBMCs. Sample subset: CD45RO+ cells pooled with CCR7-negative TemRA cells. The CDR3 here is CASRSSLNEQYF. CDR3 DNA: TGTGCCAGTCGGAGTAGTTTAAACGAGCAGTACTTC.